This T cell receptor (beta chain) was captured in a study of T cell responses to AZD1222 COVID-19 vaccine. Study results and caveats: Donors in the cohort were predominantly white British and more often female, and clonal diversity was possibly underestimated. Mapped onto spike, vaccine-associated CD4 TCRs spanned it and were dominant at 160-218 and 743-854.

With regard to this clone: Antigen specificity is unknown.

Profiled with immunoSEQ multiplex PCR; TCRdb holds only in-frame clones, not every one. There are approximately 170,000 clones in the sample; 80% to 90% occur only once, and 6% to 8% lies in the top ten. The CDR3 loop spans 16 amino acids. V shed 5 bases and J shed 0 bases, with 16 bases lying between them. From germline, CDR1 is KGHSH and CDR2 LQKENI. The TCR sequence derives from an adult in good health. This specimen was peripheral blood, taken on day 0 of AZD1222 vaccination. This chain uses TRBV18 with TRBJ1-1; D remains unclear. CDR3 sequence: CASSSTHMTMNTEAFF. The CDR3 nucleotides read TGTGCCAGCTCATCTACCCATATGACAATGAACACTGAAGCTTTCTTT.